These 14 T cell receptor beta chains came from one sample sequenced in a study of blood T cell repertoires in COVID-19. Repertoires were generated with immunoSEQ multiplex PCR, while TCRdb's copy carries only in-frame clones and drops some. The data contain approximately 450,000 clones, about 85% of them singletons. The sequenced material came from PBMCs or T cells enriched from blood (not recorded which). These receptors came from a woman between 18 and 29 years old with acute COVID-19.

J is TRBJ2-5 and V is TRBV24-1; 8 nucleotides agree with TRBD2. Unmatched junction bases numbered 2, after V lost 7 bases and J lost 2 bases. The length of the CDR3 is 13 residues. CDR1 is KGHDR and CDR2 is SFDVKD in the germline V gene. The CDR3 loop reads CATSGGGQETQYF. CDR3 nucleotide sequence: TGTGCCACCAGCGGGGGGGGTCAAGAGACCCAGTACTTC.

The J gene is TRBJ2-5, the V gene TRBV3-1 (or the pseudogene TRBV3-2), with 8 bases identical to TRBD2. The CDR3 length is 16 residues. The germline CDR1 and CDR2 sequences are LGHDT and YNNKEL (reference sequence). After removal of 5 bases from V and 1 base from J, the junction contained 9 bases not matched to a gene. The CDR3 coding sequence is TGTGCCAGCAGCTTCTGGACTAGCCGATCCCAAGAGACCCAGTACTTC. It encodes CASSFWTSRSQETQYF.

This chain's CDR3 is CASSLLTGLETQYF. The CDR3 DNA is TGTGCCAGCAGCTTACTGACAGGGCTTGAGACCCAGTACTTC. The rearrangement joins TRBV7-2 to TRBJ2-5; 7 bases align to TRBD1. The CDR3 consists of 14 residues. Germline V gene sequence: CDR1 SGHTA, CDR2 FQGNSA. V gave up 2 bases and J gave up 5 bases; unmatched junction bases: 5. Filled out from reference TRBV7-2 and TRBJ2-5, the complete variable domain reads GAGVSQSPSNKVTEKGKDVELRCDPISGHTALYWYRQSLGQGLEFLIYFQGNSAPDKSGLPSDRFSAERTGGSVSTLTIQRTQQEDSAVYLCASSLLTGLETQYFGPGTRLLVL.

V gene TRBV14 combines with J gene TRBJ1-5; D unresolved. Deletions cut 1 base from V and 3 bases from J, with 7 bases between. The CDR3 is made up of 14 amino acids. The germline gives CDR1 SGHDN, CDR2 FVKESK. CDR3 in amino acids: CASSQGAVNQPQHF. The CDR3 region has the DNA TGTGCCAGCAGCCAAGGGGCAGTCAATCAGCCCCAGCATTTT.

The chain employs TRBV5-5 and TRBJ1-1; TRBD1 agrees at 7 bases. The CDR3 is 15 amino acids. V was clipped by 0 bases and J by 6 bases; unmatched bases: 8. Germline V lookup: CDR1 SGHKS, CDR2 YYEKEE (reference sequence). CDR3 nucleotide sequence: TGTGCCAGCAGCTTGGCCAACAGGGGTGGGCCTGAAGCTTTCTTT. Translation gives CASSLANRGGPEAFF.

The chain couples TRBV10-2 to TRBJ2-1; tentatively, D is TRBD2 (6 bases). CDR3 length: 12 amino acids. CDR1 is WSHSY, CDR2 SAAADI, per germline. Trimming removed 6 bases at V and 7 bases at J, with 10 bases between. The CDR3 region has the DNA TGCGCCAGCAGGGGAGGACCTAATGAGCAGTTCTTC. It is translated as CASRGGPNEQFF.

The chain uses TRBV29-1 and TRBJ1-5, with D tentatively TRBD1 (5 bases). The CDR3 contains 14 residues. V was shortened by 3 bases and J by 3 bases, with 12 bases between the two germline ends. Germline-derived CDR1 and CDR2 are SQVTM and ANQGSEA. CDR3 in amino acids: CSVESRENNQPQHF. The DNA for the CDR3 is TGCAGCGTTGAGAGCAGGGAAAACAATCAGCCCCAGCATTTT.

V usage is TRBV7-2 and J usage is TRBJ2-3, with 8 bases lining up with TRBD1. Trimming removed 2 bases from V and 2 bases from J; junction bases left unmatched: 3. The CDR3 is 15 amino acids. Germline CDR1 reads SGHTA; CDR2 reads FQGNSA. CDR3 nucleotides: TGTGCCAGCAGCTTACAGACAGGGGTCACAGATACGCAGTATTTT. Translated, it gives CASSLQTGVTDTQYF.

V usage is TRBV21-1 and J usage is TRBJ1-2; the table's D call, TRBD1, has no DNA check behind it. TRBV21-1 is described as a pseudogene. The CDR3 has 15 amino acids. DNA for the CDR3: TGTGCCAGCAAATCCAAGGGACAGGGATACTATGGCTACACCTTC. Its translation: CASKSKGQGYYGYTF.

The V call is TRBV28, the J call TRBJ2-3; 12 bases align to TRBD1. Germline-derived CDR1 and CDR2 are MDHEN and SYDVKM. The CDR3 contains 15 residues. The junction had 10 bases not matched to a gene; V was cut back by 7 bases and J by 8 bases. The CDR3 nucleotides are TGTGCCAGCATCTTACCGGGACAGGGGGCGAGTACGCAGTATTTT. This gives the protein CASILPGQGASTQYF.

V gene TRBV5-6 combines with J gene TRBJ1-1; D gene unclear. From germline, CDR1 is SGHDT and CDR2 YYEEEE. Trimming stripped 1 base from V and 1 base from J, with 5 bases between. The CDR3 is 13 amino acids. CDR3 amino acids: CASSLFWNTEAFF. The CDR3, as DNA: TGTGCCAGCAGCTTGTTCTGGAACACTGAAGCTTTCTTT. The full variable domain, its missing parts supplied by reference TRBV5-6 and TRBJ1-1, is DAGVTQSPTHLIKTRGQQVTLRCSPKSGHDTVSWYQQALGQGPQFIFQYYEEEERQRGNFPDRFSGHQFPNYSSELNVNALLLGDSALYLCASSLFWNTEAFFGQGTRLTVV.

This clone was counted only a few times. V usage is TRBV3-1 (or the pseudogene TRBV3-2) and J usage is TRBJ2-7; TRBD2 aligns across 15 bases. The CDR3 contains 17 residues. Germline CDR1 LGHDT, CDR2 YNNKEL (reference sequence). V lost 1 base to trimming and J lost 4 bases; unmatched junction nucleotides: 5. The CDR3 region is CASSQVGTSGGLYEQYF. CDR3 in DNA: TGTGCCAGCAGCCAAGTCGGGACTAGCGGGGGGTTGTACGAGCAGTACTTC.

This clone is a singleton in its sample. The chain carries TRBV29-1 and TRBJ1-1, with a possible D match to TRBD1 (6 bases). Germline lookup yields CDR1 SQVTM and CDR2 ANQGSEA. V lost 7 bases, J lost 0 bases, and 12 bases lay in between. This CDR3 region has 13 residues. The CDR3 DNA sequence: TGCAGCGCTGAGACAGGTCTGAACACTGAAGCTTTCTTT. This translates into CSAETGLNTEAFF.

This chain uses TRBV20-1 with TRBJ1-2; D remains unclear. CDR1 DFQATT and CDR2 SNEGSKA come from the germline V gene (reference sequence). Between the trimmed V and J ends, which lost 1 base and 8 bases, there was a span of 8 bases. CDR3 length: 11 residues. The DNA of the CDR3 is TGCAGTGCTAGAGTGGGGAGCGGCTACACCTTC. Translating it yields CSARVGSGYTF.